Listed below are T cell receptor beta chains from one sample, sequenced in a study of T cell responses to AZD1222 COVID-19 vaccine. TCRdb keeps only in-frame clones here, not all; method: immunoSEQ multiplex PCR. This table has 90,000 to 150,000 clones, around 89% appearing once. This specimen consisted of peripheral blood, obtained on day 0 of AZD1222 vaccination. These receptors were obtained from an adult in good health. The conserved cysteine and the conserved F or W are not part of the CDR3 here. A D gene is named only where the DNA matches it firmly.

>TRBJ1-2|TRBV28|TRBD1
ASAPPSQGTYGYT
>TRBJ1-2|TRBV10-3|-
AISEESFIYGYT
>TRBJ2-3|TRBV18|-
ASSPKAGPSQTDTQY
>TRBJ2-7|TRBV11-2|TRBD2
ASSLVPNSGVYEQY
>TRBJ2-1|TRBV4-2|TRBD1
ASQPGQEWEEQF
>TRBJ2-7|TRBV6-2/TRBV6-3|TRBD2
ASSYPLLAGGTFEQY
>TRBJ2-1|TRBV5-8|-
ASSPDGVYLSYNEQF
>TRBJ1-5|TRBV6-6|-
ASSYSTSPNQPQH
>TRBJ1-4|TRBV5-1|TRBD1
ASRGGTGDEKLF
>TRBJ1-1|TRBV5-4|-
ASSRGRNTEAF
>TRBJ2-2|TRBV18|-
ASSPPLNTGELF
>TRBJ1-1|TRBV15|TRBD1
ATSRDSGGESEAF
>TRBJ2-1|TRBV6-4|TRBD2
ASSDDGGGAYNEQF
>TRBJ1-1|TRBV2|-
ASRGQLNTEAF
>TRBJ1-1|TRBV19|-
ASSTARGATEAF
>TRBJ2-3|TRBV3-1/TRBV3-2|-
ASSQVSGVFDTQY
>TRBJ1-1|TRBV19|TRBD1
ASSKSRGTEAF
>TRBJ1-5|TRBV12-3/TRBV12-4|-
ASSLLSDQPQH
>TRBJ1-1|TRBV5-1|-
ASRSGGNTEAF
>TRBJ2-1|TRBV5-5|TRBD1
ASSLFATGDNEQF
>TRBJ2-5|TRBV20-1|-
SAQKGTQY
>TRBJ2-3|TRBV7-9|-
ASSFLTDTDTQY
>TRBJ2-3|TRBV7-3|TRBD2
ASSLSGGAGTDTQY
>TRBJ1-2|TRBV29-1|-
SVDLWQPNYGYT
>TRBJ2-7|TRBV6-2/TRBV6-3|TRBD1
ASSWGQGGHEQY
>TRBJ2-5|TRBV11-2|-
ASSTGGRGGAAETQY
>TRBJ1-5|TRBV6-5|-
ASSYSSDRLNQPQH
>TRBJ2-7|TRBV28|-
ASFGQNSYEQY
>TRBJ2-1|TRBV7-9|-
ASSLGTVYQF
>TRBJ2-7|TRBV4-3|TRBD1
ASSQEGPGGLFSYEQY
>TRBJ1-4|TRBV18|-
ASSPPGPFSEKLF
>TRBJ2-7|TRBV12-3/TRBV12-4|-
ASSAGSQFEQY
>TRBJ2-2|TRBV11-2|-
ASSSVTGPGELF
>TRBJ1-2|TRBV10-3|-
AISDPSGFSGGYT
>TRBJ2-2|TRBV7-9|TRBD1
ASSLIQGVVGELF
>TRBJ2-5|TRBV3-1/TRBV3-2|-
ASSRVGETQY
>TRBJ2-2|TRBV4-3|-
ASSQGAVAGELF
>TRBJ1-1|TRBV5-8|-
ASSWGTEAF
>TRBJ1-4|TRBV5-8|-
ASSLDPRMINEKLF
>TRBJ2-5|TRBV7-2|TRBD2
ASSLGLAGSGRETQY
>TRBJ2-7|TRBV4-3|TRBD1
ASSQQTGVVPYEQY
>TRBJ2-7|TRBV25-1|TRBD1
ASTFGQGESYEQY
>TRBJ1-5|TRBV10-1|-
ASSEGPQPQH
>TRBJ1-1|TRBV6-6|-
ASMGDKNTEAF
>TRBJ2-1|TRBV28|-
ASSLEQGRNEQF
>TRBJ1-2|TRBV7-9|-
ASSLDTRLGGYT